The 20 T cell receptor beta chains presented below share a single source sample, sequenced in a study of T cell responses to AZD1222 COVID-19 vaccine. Repertoires were generated with immunoSEQ multiplex PCR, while TCRdb's copy carries only in-frame clones and drops some. Here the sample spans approximately 88,000 clones, about 91% being singletons. This sample comprised peripheral blood, obtained on day 0 of AZD1222 vaccination. The receptors shown here come from an adult in good health.

The V call is TRBV3-1 (or the pseudogene TRBV3-2), the J call TRBJ2-5; D remains unclear. The ends were cut back, 3 bases at V and 2 bases at J, with 10 bases in the middle. This CDR3 has 14 residues. Germline V gene data show CDR1 as LGHDT and CDR2 as YNNKEL (reference sequence). CDR3 coding DNA: TGTGCCAGCAGCCACCGGGCCTTTCAAGAGACCCAGTACTTC. Translating it yields CASSHRAFQETQYF.

Only one count was recorded for this clone. This chain links TRBV9 with TRBJ2-7, with TRBD2 identical over 9 bases. This CDR3 region has 15 residues. Germline loops: CDR1 SGDLS, CDR2 YYNGEE. The trim removed 3 bases at V and 3 bases at J, leaving 7 bases unmatched. CDR3 sequence (DNA): TGTGCCAGCAGCGCCTCGACTAGCGGAAACTACGAGCAGTACTTC. Its translation is CASSASTSGNYEQYF.

V and J are TRBV10-3 and TRBJ2-1, with D perhaps being TRBD1 or TRBD2 (6 bases each). This CDR3 contains 13 residues. In germline, CDR1 is ENHRY, CDR2 SYGVKD. V was cut by 7 bases and J by 8 bases, with 15 bases left in between. CDR3 nucleotide sequence: TGTGCCATCAAGGGGGGCGCAATTTATGAGCAGTTCTTC. This gives the protein CAIKGGAIYEQFF.

This chain joins TRBV10-1 and TRBJ2-3; the match to TRBD2 covers 7 bases. There are 15 residues in the CDR3. The trim removed 5 bases at V and 0 bases at J, leaving 5 bases unmatched. Germline V gene sequence: CDR1 WNHNN, CDR2 SYGVQD (reference sequence). In DNA form, the CDR3 reads TGCGCCAGCAGTTCCTCGGGAGGCAGCACAGATACGCAGTATTTT. Protein product: CASSSSGGSTDTQYF.

J is TRBJ1-2 and V is TRBV10-3; D unresolved. The CDR3 runs 14 residues. V was pared by 2 bases and J by 5 bases, with 12 bases between. The germline gives CDR1 ENHRY, CDR2 SYGVKD. CDR3 DNA: TGTGCCATCAGTGAGGGGGAGTCAAGTTATGGCTACACCTTC. This translates into CAISEGESSYGYTF.

The V gene is TRBV19, the J gene TRBJ2-2; 7 bases fit TRBD1. CDR1 and CDR2 from the germline V gene are LNHDA and SQIVND (reference sequence). The trim removed 10 bases at V and 8 bases at J, leaving 10 bases unmatched. CDR3 length equals 13 residues. The CDR3 region is CATKTGNGGELFF. The CDR3 DNA reads as TGTGCCACCAAGACAGGGAATGGAGGGGAGCTGTTTTTT.

The genes are TRBV27 and TRBJ2-7, with 8 bases that match TRBD1. There are 15 residues in the CDR3. The germline V gene encodes CDR1 MNHEY and CDR2 SMNVEV (reference sequence). The J segment lost 0 bases and the V segment lost 5 bases, leaving 6 bases of the junction unmatched. In nucleotides, the CDR3 is TGTGCCAGCAGTCCTGGACAGGGCCTCTCCTACGAGCAGTACTTC. Translating it yields CASSPGQGLSYEQYF.

The chain carries TRBV25-1 and TRBJ2-7, with 10 bases aligning to TRBD2. V was clipped by 2 bases and J by 4 bases; unmatched bases: 5. Germline CDR1 and CDR2: MGHDK and SYGVNS. The CDR3 consists of 15 residues. CDR3 nucleotides: TGTGCCAGCAGTGAACCCCGACTAGCGGGTTACGAGCAGTACTTC. Its protein is CASSEPRLAGYEQYF.

This clone was counted a single time. The V gene is TRBV5-4, the J gene TRBJ2-5; D ambiguous. The V gene lost 4 bases and the J gene lost 7 bases, with 14 bases spanning the gap. Per germline, CDR1 SGHNT and CDR2 YYREEE (reference sequence). This CDR3 has 13 residues. The chain's CDR3 is CASSLGPASTQYF. The CDR3 DNA is TGTGCCAGCAGCCTGGGCCCGGCCTCGACCCAGTACTTC.

V and J are TRBV30 and TRBJ2-1; 9 bases match TRBD2. The junction had 5 bases not matched to a gene; V was cut back by 4 bases and J by 4 bases. Per germline, CDR1 GTSNPN and CDR2 SVGIG (reference sequence). CDR3 length: 14 residues. The CDR3 reads CAWKTSGAYNEQFF. CDR3 sequence (DNA): TGTGCCTGGAAGACTAGCGGAGCATACAATGAGCAGTTCTTC.

The CDR3 sequence: CAREGGQAYEQYF. The DNA of the CDR3 is TGCGCCAGGGAGGGGGGACAGGCCTACGAGCAGTACTTC. This chain uses TRBV10-1 with TRBJ2-7, with TRBD1 matching over 8 bases. J lost 2 bases, V lost 9 bases, and 6 bases had no gene match. The CDR3 consists of 13 residues. Germline V CDR1 and CDR2: WNHNN, SYGVQD (reference sequence).

The V and J genes are TRBV6-5 and TRBJ1-5; D remains unclear. V was shortened by 0 bases and J by 7 bases, with 10 bases between the two germline ends. Germline V lookup: CDR1 MNHEY, CDR2 SVGAGI. This CDR3 has 14 residues. CDR3 nucleotides: TGTGCCAGCAGTTACTCGAACAGAAAGCAGCCCCAGCATTTT. This translates into CASSYSNRKQPQHF.

V usage is TRBV5-1 and J usage is TRBJ2-5, with D possibly being TRBD1 or TRBD2 (5 bases each). V was trimmed by 3 bases and J by 1 base, leaving 19 bases between them. Germline V lookup: CDR1 SGHRS, CDR2 YFSETQ. This CDR3 is built from 17 residues. CDR3 in DNA: TGCGCCAGCAGCTCCTCGACAGATACACGGGGCCAAGAGACCCAGTACTTC. Residues: CASSSSTDTRGQETQYF.

This clone was found once. The V gene is TRBV6-2 or TRBV6-3, the J gene TRBJ2-1; 7 nucleotides match TRBD2. The CDR3 is 11 residues long. V shed 4 bases and J 12 bases; nucleotides not matched to a gene: 3. Germline CDR1 and CDR2: MNHEY and SVGEGT. The CDR3 protein is CASSWGGGQFF. The CDR3 DNA follows: TGTGCCAGCAGTTGGGGGGGAGGGCAGTTCTTC.

The chain couples TRBV7-9 to TRBJ2-5; D gene uncertain. Germline V gives CDR1 SEHNR, CDR2 FQNEAQ (reference sequence). There are 14 residues in the CDR3. Trimming took off 1 base at V and 7 bases at J, with 13 bases between the two ends. The CDR3 DNA follows: TGTGCCAGCAGCTTAGGCAGGCAGGTTGGGACCCAGTACTTC. Translated: CASSLGRQVGTQYF.

The chain carries TRBV27 and TRBJ2-3, with a possible D match to TRBD2 (6 bases). Trimming shortened V by 3 bases and J by 0 bases, and 10 bases separated the two germline ends. The CDR3 runs 15 residues. Germline CDR1 and CDR2: MNHEY and SMNVEV (reference sequence). The CDR3 here is CASSFRLGSTDTQYF. As DNA, the CDR3 is TGTGCCAGCAGTTTCCGACTAGGAAGCACAGATACGCAGTATTTT.

The V and J genes are TRBV21-1 and TRBJ2-7; the table assigns TRBD2, which was not confirmed against the DNA. TRBV21-1 is reported as a pseudogene. This CDR3 has 18 residues. The DNA for the CDR3 is TGTGCCAGCAGCCCCCCGTGGCGGGAGGGCCCTTTACACTACGAGCAGTACTTC. Its protein product is CASSPPWREGPLHYEQYF.

The V call is TRBV27, the J call TRBJ2-2; 13 positions agree with TRBD2. The CDR3 has 18 residues. Germline V CDR1 and CDR2: MNHEY, SMNVEV (reference sequence). With 6 bases clipped from V and 0 bases from J, the junction kept 7 bases outside the gene matches. This chain's CDR3 is CASSHGTSGISNTGELFF. CDR3 coding DNA: TGTGCCAGCAGCCACGGGACTAGCGGGATATCGAACACCGGGGAGCTGTTTTTT.

The J gene is TRBJ2-3, the V gene TRBV9; D call uncertain. This CDR3 comprises 14 residues. CDR1 and CDR2 (germline): SGDLS, YYNGEE. With 1 base removed from V and 3 bases from J, the gap between germline ends came to 9 bases. The CDR3 loop reads CASSVWVETDTQYF. For the CDR3, the DNA is TGTGCCAGCAGCGTATGGGTAGAAACAGATACGCAGTATTTT.

The V call is TRBV2, the J call TRBJ1-4, with a possible D match to TRBD1 (5 bases). Trimming took 6 bases from V and 4 from J, leaving 12 bases between them. Germline CDR1 is SNHLY and CDR2 is FYNNEI. The CDR3 sequence is 14 residues long. CDR3 residues: CASRRTRDNEKLFF. CDR3 coding DNA: TGTGCCAGCAGACGGACCAGGGATAATGAAAAACTGTTTTTT.